These 22 T cell receptor beta chains were all obtained from the same sample, sequenced in a study of identical twins. TCRdb independently ran MiXCR on the 5' RACE reads; one entry per CDR3 protein. The sample has hundreds of thousands of distinct CDR3 sequences, around 10% seen once. Sequencing input: memory (CD45RO+) T cells sorted from blood. The receptors derive from a woman aged 18-35 years in good health.

As to this clonotype: A read error is possible here, since a much larger clone lies one base away. The chain recombines TRBV3-1 with TRBJ2-2; D is uncertain. V lost 3 bases and J lost 7, with 3 bases in between. This CDR3 region has 11 residues. CDR1 and CDR2 (germline): LGHDT, YNNKEL (reference sequence). CDR3 region: CASSQVGELFF. The CDR3 nucleotides are TGTGCCAGCAGCCAGGTCGGGGAGCTGTTTTTT.

The V gene is TRBV20-1, the J gene TRBJ2-1, with D perhaps matching TRBD1 (7 bases). The CDR3 has 17 residues. Germline assignment: CDR1 DFQATT and CDR2 SNEGSKA (reference sequence). V dropped 4 bases and J dropped 6 bases, with 25 bases sitting between them. CDR3 coding DNA: TGCAGTGCTATGGACCTGATAGCGGCCCCAGGGGGCAATGAGCAGTTCTTC. It is translated as CSAMDLIAAPGGNEQFF.

This clonotype was seen repeatedly, ten times or more. The chain employs TRBV27 and TRBJ2-4; D is unresolved. V gave up 3 bases and J gave up 4 bases, with 7 bases separating them. Germline V lookup: CDR1 MNHEY, CDR2 SMNVEV (reference sequence). This CDR3 region has 13 residues. CDR3 residues: CASSFREKNIQYF. The CDR3 DNA reads as TGTGCCAGCAGTTTTAGGGAAAAAAACATTCAGTACTTC.

This clonotype was detected only a few times. V gene TRBV7-8 combines with J gene TRBJ1-2; D uncertain. Trimming stripped 5 bases from V and 2 bases from J, with 12 bases between. Germline V CDR1 and CDR2: SGHVS, FQNEAQ. The CDR3 runs to 14 residues. In nucleotides, the CDR3 is TGTGCCAGCAGCAAAGGACGGCTAAACTATGGCTACACCTTC. It codes for CASSKGRLNYGYTF.

The genes are TRBV29-1 and TRBJ1-1; D remains unclear. This CDR3 region has 12 residues. Germline loops: CDR1 SQVTM, CDR2 ANQGSEA. Trimming removed 4 bases from V and 5 bases from J, with 11 bases in between. CDR3 in amino acids: CSVAQSGTEAFF. The CDR3 region has the DNA TGCAGCGTTGCCCAGTCGGGGACTGAAGCTTTCTTT.

This clonotype has just a few counts. The chain combines TRBV7-2 with TRBJ1-1, with TRBD1 matching over 7 bases. Germline V gene sequence: CDR1 SGHTA, CDR2 FQGNSA. This CDR3 region has 15 residues. The V and J ends lost 5 bases and 0 bases, in that order; junction bases with no gene match: 6. In nucleotides, the CDR3 is TGTGCCAGCAGCCGCCAGACAGGGATGAACACTGAAGCTTTCTTT. Protein sequence: CASSRQTGMNTEAFF.

The J gene is TRBJ2-7, the V gene TRBV3-1; tentative D call: TRBD1 (6 bases). Germline lookup yields CDR1 LGHDT and CDR2 YNNKEL (reference sequence). V was trimmed by 4 bases and J by 7 bases, leaving 17 bases between them. This CDR3 is 14 amino acids long. The CDR3 sequence is CASSPGRTVREQYF. The CDR3 coding sequence is TGTGCCAGCAGCCCAGGAAGGACAGTGCGAGAGCAGTACTTC.

This clonotype has ten or more counts. CDR3 nucleotides: TGCGCCAGCAGCTTGGATGCCGCTAACTATGGCTACACCTTC. Protein: CASSLDAANYGYTF. The chain is built from TRBV5-1 and TRBJ1-2; D remains unclear. The V gene lost 0 bases and the J gene lost 0 bases, with 6 bases spanning the gap. The CDR3 length is 14 residues. The V gene's germline CDR1 is SGHRS and CDR2 YFSETQ.

The chain recombines TRBV25-1 with TRBJ2-7, with D tentatively TRBD2 (6 bases). Germline V gene data show CDR1 as MGHDK and CDR2 as SYGVNS. The CDR3 contains 14 residues. Trimming pared 6 bases from V and 3 bases from J, leaving 15 bases between. DNA of the CDR3: TGTGCCAGCAGCCCGGGGGACGTAAACTACGAGCAGTACTTC. Translating gives CASSPGDVNYEQYF.

V gene TRBV18 combines with J gene TRBJ2-4; D is perhaps TRBD1 (5 bases). The CDR3 spans 16 residues. V dropped 0 bases and J dropped 5 bases, with 14 bases sitting between them. Germline loops: CDR1 KGHSH, CDR2 LQKENI. The CDR3 region has the DNA TGTGCCAGCTCACCACCTAATTACCTAGGGGAAAACATTCAGTACTTC. Residues: CASSPPNYLGENIQYF. Based on the CDR3 plus reference TRBV18 and TRBJ2-4, the full variable domain is NAGVMQNPRHLVRRRGQEARLRCSPMKGHSHVYWYRQLPEEGLKFMVYLQKENIIDESGMPKERFSAEFPKEGPSILRIQQVVRGDSAAYFCASSPPNYLGENIQYFGAGTRLSVL.

This clonotype was counted ten times or more. This chain links TRBV6-2 or TRBV6-3 with TRBJ2-7; TRBD2 agrees at 10 bases. Trimming at V came to 0 bases and at J to 4 bases, leaving 3 bases not matched to a gene. The CDR3 has 15 residues. Germline CDR1 and CDR2: MNHEY and SVGEGT. As DNA, the CDR3 is TGTGCCAGCAGTTACTCCGCTAGCGGGAGTTACGAGCAGTACTTC. Translating gives CASSYSASGSYEQYF.

This clonotype appeared many times. The CDR3: CATSLNPGQGGEQYF. The DNA for the CDR3 is TGTGCCACCAGCTTGAATCCGGGACAGGGTGGCGAGCAGTACTTC. The chain combines TRBV15 with TRBJ2-7; 9 nucleotides align to TRBD1. Germline trimming cut 5 bases from V and 6 bases from J; bases unmatched to any gene: 11. Germline V CDR1 and CDR2: LNHNV, YYDKDF (reference sequence). This CDR3 is 15 amino acids long.

This clonotype was picked up a small number of times. V usage is TRBV19 and J usage is TRBJ1-4, with 10 nucleotides matching TRBD1. There are 13 residues in the CDR3. The junction had 2 bases not matched to a gene; V was cut back by 8 bases and J by 5 bases. Germline CDR1 LNHDA, CDR2 SQIVND (reference sequence). The CDR3 bases are TGTGCCAGTGGGGACAGGGGAAATGAAAAACTGTTTTTT. It encodes CASGDRGNEKLFF. Full variable domain (missing parts from reference TRBV19 and TRBJ1-4): DGGITQSPKYLFRKEGQNVTLSCEQNLNHDAMYWYRQDPGQGLRLIYYSQIVNDFQKGDIAEGYSVSREKKESFPLTVTSAQKNPTAFYLCASGDRGNEKLFFGSGTQLSVL.

This clonotype was seen a few times. The chain combines TRBV27 with TRBJ1-5; the match to TRBD1 covers 8 bases. Germline CDR1 and CDR2: MNHEY and SMNVEV (reference sequence). With V trimmed by 6 bases and J by 2 bases, 3 bases remained unmatched. The CDR3 runs to 14 residues. The CDR3 DNA sequence: TGTGCCAGCAGAGCGACAGGGGGCAATCAGCCCCAGCATTTT. Translated, it gives CASRATGGNQPQHF.

There are many counts of this clonotype. The chain links TRBV9 to TRBJ2-1; TRBD2 matches at 8 bases. The ends lost 0 bases at V and 6 bases at J; junction bases unmatched: 5. The V gene's germline CDR1 is SGDLS and CDR2 YYNGEE. The CDR3 is made up of 15 amino acids. DNA for the CDR3: TGTGCCAGCAGCGTAGCCAGCGGGAGCTTCAATGAGCAGTTCTTC. This gives the protein CASSVASGSFNEQFF.

V and J are TRBV7-9 and TRBJ2-7; D ambiguous. Germline assignment: CDR1 SEHNR and CDR2 FQNEAQ (reference sequence). CDR3 length equals 13 residues. V lost 4 bases and J 6 bases, leaving 13 bases between the germline ends. The CDR3 bases are TGTGCCAGCAGCTCTAGATACCGACCCGAGCAGTACTTC. Its translation is CASSSRYRPEQYF.

This clonotype has at least ten counts. The chain combines TRBV14 with TRBJ2-3; perhaps TRBD2 as D (5 bases). This CDR3 is built from 14 residues. Germline V lookup: CDR1 SGHDN, CDR2 FVKESK. Deletions cut 2 bases from V and 3 bases from J, with 9 bases between. In DNA form, the CDR3 reads TGTGCCAGCAGCCAATCCACGGGGACAGATACGCAGTATTTT. Residues: CASSQSTGTDTQYF.

This clonotype was counted ten times or more. The chain joins TRBV12-3 or TRBV12-4 to TRBJ1-2; no definite D call. The ends were cut back, 5 bases at V and 4 bases at J, with 11 bases in the middle. This CDR3 is built from 13 residues. The CDR3 region is CASSRRPSYGYTF. The CDR3 DNA reads as TGTGCCAGCAGTCGGAGGCCCTCCTATGGCTACACCTTC.

The chain joins TRBV18 to TRBJ2-3, with D perhaps TRBD1 or TRBD2 (5 bases each). Trimming stripped 2 bases from V and 6 bases from J, with 12 bases between. Germline V gives CDR1 KGHSH, CDR2 LQKENI. The CDR3 loop spans 14 amino acids. The CDR3 DNA reads TGTGCCAGCTCACCAGACTCCAGGGAGGATACGCAGTATTTT. Translation: CASSPDSREDTQYF.

The V gene is TRBV9, the J gene TRBJ2-3; 8 bases map to TRBD2. Germline V gives CDR1 SGDLS, CDR2 YYNGEE. V lost 1 base to trimming and J lost 4 bases; unmatched junction nucleotides: 11. The CDR3 extends over 17 amino acids. This CDR3 reads CASSVTTGTRFSDTQYF. As DNA, the CDR3 is TGTGCCAGCAGCGTAACCACCGGGACTAGATTTTCAGATACGCAGTATTTT.

The CDR3 here is CSATGAYNEQFF. CDR3 nucleotides: TGCAGCGCGACAGGGGCGTACAATGAGCAGTTCTTC. The chain has TRBV29-1 and TRBJ2-1; the match to TRBD1 covers 8 bases. Germline trimming cut 7 bases from V and 4 bases from J; bases unmatched to any gene: 3. Germline V CDR1 and CDR2: SQVTM, ANQGSEA. This CDR3 contains 12 residues.

This clonotype appeared a few times. The V and J genes are TRBV6-2 or TRBV6-3 and TRBJ2-7; D is possibly TRBD1 (5 bases). The length of the CDR3 is 13 residues. CDR1 is MNHEY, CDR2 SVGEGT, per germline. The V and J ends lost 2 bases and 2 bases respectively, with 7 bases between them. The CDR3 loop reads CASSYQDTYEQYF. The CDR3 nucleotides read TGTGCCAGCAGTTACCAGGACACCTACGAGCAGTACTTC.